This T cell receptor beta chain originates from a study of human T cells and chemical hapten exposure. TCRdb recomputed calls from the RACE reads with MiXCR, one row per CDR3 protein. The table has about 34,000 distinct CDR3 sequences, about 9.3% seen once. The time point was: pre-sensitization, week 0. Treatment denoted: therapeutic diphenylcyclopropenone sensitization with weekly scalp DPC. Whole blood that had not been fractionated was the source of extracted total RNA. CDR3 size: 13 residues. V was clipped by 5 bases and J by 6 bases; unmatched bases: 4. Germline V gene lookup returns CDR1 SGHVS and CDR2 FQNEAQ.

J is TRBJ2-1 and V is TRBV7-8; 7 bases match TRBD1. This sample comprised whole blood, obtained in connection with sensitization to the hapten diphenylcyclopropenone (DPC). The receptor was isolated from a man aged 50-60 years with alopecia areata. Some clones in this sample may be carry-over from other donors' samples. The CDR3 DNA sequence: TGTGCCAGCAGCCTCAACAGGGGCAATGAGCAGTTCTTC. Translation: CASSLNRGNEQFF.